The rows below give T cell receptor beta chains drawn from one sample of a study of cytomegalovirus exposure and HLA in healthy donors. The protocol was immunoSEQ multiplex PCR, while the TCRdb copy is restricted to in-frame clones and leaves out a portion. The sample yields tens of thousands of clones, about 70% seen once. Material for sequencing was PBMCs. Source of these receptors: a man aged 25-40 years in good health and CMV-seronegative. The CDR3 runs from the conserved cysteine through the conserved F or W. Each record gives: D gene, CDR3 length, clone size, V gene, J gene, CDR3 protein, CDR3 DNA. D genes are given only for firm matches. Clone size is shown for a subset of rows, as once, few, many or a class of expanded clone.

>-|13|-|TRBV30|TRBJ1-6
CAWSPIISTPLHF
TGTGCCTGGAGCCCGATAATTTCTACACCCCTCCACTTT
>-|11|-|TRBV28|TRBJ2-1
CASTWGVEQFF
TGTGCCAGCACCTGGGGCGTTGAGCAGTTCTTC
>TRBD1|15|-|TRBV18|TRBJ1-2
CASSSQGAYDYGYTF
TGTGCCAGCTCGTCACAGGGGGCCTATGACTATGGCTACACCTTC
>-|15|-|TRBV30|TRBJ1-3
CAWTPGVFSGNTIYF
TGTGCCTGGACCCCCGGGGTTTTCTCTGGAAACACCATATATTTT
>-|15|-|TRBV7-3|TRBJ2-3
CASSPLGRSTDTQYF
TGTGCCAGCAGCCCTCTGGGCAGGAGCACAGATACGCAGTATTTT
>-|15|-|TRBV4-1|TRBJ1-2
CASSQDSPPARGYTF
TGCGCCAGCAGCCAAGATAGTCCGCCCGCGCGTGGCTACACCTTC
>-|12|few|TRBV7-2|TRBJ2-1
CASKNAGNEQFF
TGTGCCAGCAAAAATGCGGGCAATGAGCAGTTCTTC
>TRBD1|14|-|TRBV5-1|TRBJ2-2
CASRRTGDAGELFF
TGCGCCAGCAGAAGGACAGGGGATGCCGGGGAGCTGTTTTTT
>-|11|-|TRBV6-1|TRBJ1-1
CASRVGPEAFF
TGTGCCAGCAGGGTTGGGCCTGAAGCTTTCTTT
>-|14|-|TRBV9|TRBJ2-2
CASSVALATGELFF
TGTGCCAGCAGCGTAGCCCTAGCGACCGGGGAGCTGTTTTTT
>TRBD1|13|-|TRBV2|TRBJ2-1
CASRLGQNNEQFF
TGTGCCAGCAGATTGGGACAGAACAATGAGCAGTTCTTC
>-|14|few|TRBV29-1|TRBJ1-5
CSVAETNSNQPQHF
TGCAGCGTTGCTGAGACAAATAGCAATCAGCCCCAGCATTTT
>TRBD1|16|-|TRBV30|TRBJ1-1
CAWSDRGTGPYTEAFF
TGTGCCTGGAGCGACAGGGGGACAGGCCCTTACACTGAAGCTTTCTTT
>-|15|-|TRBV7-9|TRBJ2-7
CASSSDTGPRREQYF
TGTGCCAGCAGCTCCGATACAGGGCCCCGGCGGGAGCAGTACTTC
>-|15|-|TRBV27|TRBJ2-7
CASSLSLVAGYEQYF
TGTGCCAGCAGTTTAAGCTTGGTGGCGGGCTACGAGCAGTACTTC
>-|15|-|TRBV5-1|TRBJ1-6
CASSLPRGDNSPLHF
TGCGCCAGCAGCTTACCCAGGGGCGATAATTCACCCCTCCACTTT
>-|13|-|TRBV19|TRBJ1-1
CASSAGSNTEAFF
TGTGCCAGTAGTGCAGGGTCGAACACTGAAGCTTTCTTT
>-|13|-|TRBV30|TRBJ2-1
CAWSGVAYNEQFF
TGTGCCTGGAGTGGGGTAGCGTACAATGAGCAGTTCTTC
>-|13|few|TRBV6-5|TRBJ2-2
CASGRESTGELFF
TGTGCCAGCGGTAGGGAGAGCACCGGGGAGCTGTTTTTT
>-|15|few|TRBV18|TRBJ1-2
CASSPNQEANYGYTF
TGTGCCAGCTCACCAAACCAGGAAGCTAACTATGGCTACACCTTC
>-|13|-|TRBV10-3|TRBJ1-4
CAIRPSGNEKLFF
TGTGCCATCAGGCCCTCAGGGAATGAAAAACTGTTTTTT
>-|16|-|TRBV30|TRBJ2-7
CAWRRANRDRVDEQYF
TGTGCCTGGAGGAGGGCTAACAGGGACCGAGTCGACGAGCAGTACTTC
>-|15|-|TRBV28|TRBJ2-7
CASTAPGTIAYEQYF
TGTGCCAGCACCGCCCCGGGGACAATTGCCTACGAGCAGTACTTC
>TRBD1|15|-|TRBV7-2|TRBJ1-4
CASSNRQGYNEKLFF
TGTGCCAGCAGCAATCGACAGGGATACAATGAAAAACTGTTTTTT
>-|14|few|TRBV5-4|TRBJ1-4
CASSPDINNEKLFF
TGTGCCAGCAGCCCTGACATTAATAATGAAAAACTGTTTTTT
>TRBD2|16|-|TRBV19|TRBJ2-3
CASTPSTSSSTDTQYF
TGTGCCAGCACCCCATCGACTAGCTCTAGCACAGATACGCAGTATTTT
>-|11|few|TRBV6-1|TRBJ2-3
CASSYGDTQYF
TGTGCCAGCAGTTACGGGGATACGCAGTATTTT
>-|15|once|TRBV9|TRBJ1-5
CASSVGGGPNQPQHF
TGTGCCAGCAGCGTGGGAGGGGGGCCCAATCAGCCCCAGCATTTT
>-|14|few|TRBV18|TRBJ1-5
CASSPNAANQPQHF
TGTGCCAGCTCACCCAACGCGGCGAATCAGCCCCAGCATTTT
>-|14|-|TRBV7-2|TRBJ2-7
CASSLDGAGYEQYF
TGTGCCAGCAGCTTAGATGGGGCGGGGTACGAGCAGTACTTC
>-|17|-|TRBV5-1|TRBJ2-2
CASSVGTGTLNTGELFF
TGCGCCAGCAGCGTAGGTACCGGGACACTGAACACCGGGGAGCTGTTTTTT
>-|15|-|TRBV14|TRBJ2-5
CASSQASGAGGTQYF
TGTGCCAGCAGCCAAGCGTCCGGGGCCGGGGGGACCCAGTACTTC
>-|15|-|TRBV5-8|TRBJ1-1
CASSLVAAVGTEAFF
TGTGCCAGCAGCTTGGTAGCGGCCGTGGGAACTGAAGCTTTCTTT
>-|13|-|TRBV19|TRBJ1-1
CASRGRANTEAFF
TGTGCCAGTAGAGGCAGGGCGAACACTGAAGCTTTCTTT
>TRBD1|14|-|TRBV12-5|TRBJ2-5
CASGVGQGGETQYF
TGTGCTAGTGGGGTCGGACAGGGGGGCGAGACCCAGTACTTC
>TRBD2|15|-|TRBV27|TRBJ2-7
CASSLFGAGSPEQYF
TGTGCCAGCAGTTTGTTCGGAGCGGGAAGTCCCGAGCAGTACTTC
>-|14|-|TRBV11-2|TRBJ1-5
CASSRGPGRQPQHF
TGTGCCAGCAGCCGTGGTCCAGGTCGGCAGCCCCAGCATTTT
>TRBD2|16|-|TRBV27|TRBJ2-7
CASSPRLIAGDYEQYF
TGTGCCAGCAGTCCCCGTTTGATAGCGGGGGACTACGAGCAGTACTTC
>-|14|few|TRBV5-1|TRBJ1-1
CASSSPGTPTEAFF
TGCGCCAGCAGCTCCCCTGGCACGCCAACTGAAGCTTTCTTT
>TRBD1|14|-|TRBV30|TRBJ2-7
CAWRRQGLTYEQYF
TGTGCCTGGAGAAGACAGGGGCTAACGTACGAGCAGTACTTC
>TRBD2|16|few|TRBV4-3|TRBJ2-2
CASSLEGLKNTGELFF
TGCGCCAGCAGCCTCGAGGGACTAAAAAACACCGGGGAGCTGTTTTTT
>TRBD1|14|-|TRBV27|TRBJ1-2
CASPGQGINYGYTF
TGTGCCAGCCCGGGACAGGGGATTAACTATGGCTACACCTTC
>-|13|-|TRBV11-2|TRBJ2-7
CASSSLGTLPQYF
TGTGCCAGCAGCTCCCTCGGGACATTGCCCCAGTACTTC
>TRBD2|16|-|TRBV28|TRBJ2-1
CASSDLGGGVHNEQFF
TGTGCCAGCAGTGACCTTGGGGGAGGGGTCCACAATGAGCAGTTCTTC
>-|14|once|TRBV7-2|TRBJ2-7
CASSFGRGLYEQYF
TGTGCCAGCAGCTTCGGGCGGGGACTCTACGAGCAGTACTTC
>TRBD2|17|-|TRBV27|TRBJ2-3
CASSAPGLAGVSDTQYF
TGTGCCAGCAGCGCCCCGGGACTAGCGGGAGTGTCGGATACGCAGTATTTT
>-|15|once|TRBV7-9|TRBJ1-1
CASSFGGKGKGEAFF
TGTGCCAGCAGCTTCGGGGGGAAGGGTAAGGGTGAAGCTTTCTTT
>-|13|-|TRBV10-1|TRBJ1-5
CASRGIGAQPQHF
TGCGCCAGCAGGGGAATTGGGGCCCAGCCCCAGCATTTT
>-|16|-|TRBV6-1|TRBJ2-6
CASSASGFSGANVLTF
TGTGCCAGCAGTGCCTCAGGGTTCTCTGGGGCCAACGTCCTGACTTTC
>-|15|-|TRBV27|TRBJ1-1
CASSWTPELNTEAFF
TGTGCCAGCAGTTGGACACCTGAATTGAACACTGAAGCTTTCTTT
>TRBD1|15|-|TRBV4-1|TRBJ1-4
CASSPRTGTNEKLFF
TGCGCCAGCAGCCCCCGGACAGGAACTAATGAAAAACTGTTTTTT